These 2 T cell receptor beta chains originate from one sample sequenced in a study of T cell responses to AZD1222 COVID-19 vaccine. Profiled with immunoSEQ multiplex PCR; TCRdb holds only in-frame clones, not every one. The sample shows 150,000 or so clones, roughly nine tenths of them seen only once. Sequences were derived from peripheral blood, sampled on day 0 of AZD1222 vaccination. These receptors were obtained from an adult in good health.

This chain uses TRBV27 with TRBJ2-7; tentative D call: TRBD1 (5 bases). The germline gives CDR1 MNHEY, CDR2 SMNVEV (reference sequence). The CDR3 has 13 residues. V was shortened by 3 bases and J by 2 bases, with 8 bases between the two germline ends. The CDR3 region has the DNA TGTGCCAGCAGTTTGGCAGGGACCTACGAGCAGTACTTC. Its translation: CASSLAGTYEQYF.

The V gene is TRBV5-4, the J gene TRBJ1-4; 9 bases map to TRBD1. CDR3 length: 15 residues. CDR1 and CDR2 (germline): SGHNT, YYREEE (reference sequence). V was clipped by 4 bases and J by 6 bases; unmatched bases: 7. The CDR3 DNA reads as TGTGCCAGCAGCAAATCCCGGACAGGGGATGAAAAACTGTTTTTT. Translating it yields CASSKSRTGDEKLFF.